The entry that follows covers one T cell receptor beta chain sequence. Its antigen is not identified. This sample was included in a study of shared clonotypes between healthy human individuals. TCRdb's table, derived via immunoSEQ multiplex PCR, lists solely in-frame clones and lacks some. The table lists more than 1.2 million clones, just under 99% of them singletons. Study-wide points: Only a few donors were included, so the genetic and exposure-history diversity represented was limited. About 5% of naive CD4 clonotypes were shared across a few donors.

CDR1 is KGHSY and CDR2 is FQNENV in the germline V gene. The CDR3 contains 14 residues. V gave up 0 bases and J gave up 2 bases, with 7 bases separating them. The gene calls are TRBV16 and TRBJ2-5, with TRBD2 as a possible D gene (5 bases). The receptor was isolated from a man under 40 in good health. Sequences were obtained from naive CD4+ T cells sorted from blood. Regarding subset: CD45RA+ positively selected. The CDR3 here is CASSQSGGQETQYF. In nucleotides, the CDR3 is TGTGCCAGCAGCCAATCTGGAGGACAAGAGACCCAGTACTTC.